These 3 T cell receptor beta chains share one sample of origin, sequenced in a study of T cell repertoires in cytomegalovirus infection. TCRdb re-called the reads with MiXCR, one entry per CDR3 protein. The sample contains about 230,000 distinct CDR3 sequences, roughly 6.5% of which appear only once. Sequenced input: PBMCs. These receptor sequences come from a human donor in good health (CMV status not recorded). Some clones in this sample may be carry-over from other donors' samples.

This clonotype has ten or more counts. V and J are TRBV7-2 and TRBJ1-1, with TRBD1 as a possible D gene (6 bases). Germline V gives CDR1 SGHTA, CDR2 FQGNSA. This CDR3 spans 16 amino acids. Trimming shortened V by 5 bases and J by 3 bases, and 19 bases separated the two germline ends. CDR3 bases: TGTGCCAGCAGCCTTCAAGGACAAGCAGGGGACACTGAAGCTTTCTTT. Amino acid sequence: CASSLQGQAGDTEAFF. Based on the CDR3 plus reference TRBV7-2 and TRBJ1-1, the full variable domain is GAGVSQSPSNKVTEKGKDVELRCDPISGHTALYWYRQSLGQGLEFLIYFQGNSAPDKSGLPSDRFSAERTGGSVSTLTIQRTQQEDSAVYLCASSLQGQAGDTEAFFGQGTRLTVV.

This clonotype occurred many times. CDR3 bases: TGTGCCAGCAGCCAATTGGTCGGAGATGGCTACACCTTC. Translation: CASSQLVGDGYTF. The rearrangement links TRBV14 to TRBJ1-2, with D unclear. Germline assignment: CDR1 SGHDN and CDR2 FVKESK. V lost 2 bases and J 6 bases, leaving 10 bases between the germline ends. CDR3 size: 13 residues.

Concerning this clonotype: This clone may be a read error of a much larger clone one base away. The CDR3 reads CASSIGGNSEAFF. The CDR3 bases are TGCGCCAGCAGCATTGGAGGGAACAGTGAAGCTTTCTTT. The chain is built from TRBV5-1 and TRBJ1-1; D is ambiguous. This CDR3 has 13 amino acids. Germline CDR1 is SGHRS and CDR2 is YFSETQ.